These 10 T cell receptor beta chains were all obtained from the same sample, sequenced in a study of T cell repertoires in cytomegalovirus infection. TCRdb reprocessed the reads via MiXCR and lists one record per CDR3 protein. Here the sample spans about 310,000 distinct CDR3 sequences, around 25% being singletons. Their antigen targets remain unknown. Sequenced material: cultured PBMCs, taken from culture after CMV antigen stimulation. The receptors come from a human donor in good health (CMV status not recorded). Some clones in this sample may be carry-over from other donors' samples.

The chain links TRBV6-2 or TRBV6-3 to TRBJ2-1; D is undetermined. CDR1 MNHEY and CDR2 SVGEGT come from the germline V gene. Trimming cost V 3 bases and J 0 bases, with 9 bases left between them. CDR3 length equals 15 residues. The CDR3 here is CASSYGQISYNEQFF. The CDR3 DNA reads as TGTGCCAGCAGTTATGGTCAGATCTCCTACAATGAGCAGTTCTTC.

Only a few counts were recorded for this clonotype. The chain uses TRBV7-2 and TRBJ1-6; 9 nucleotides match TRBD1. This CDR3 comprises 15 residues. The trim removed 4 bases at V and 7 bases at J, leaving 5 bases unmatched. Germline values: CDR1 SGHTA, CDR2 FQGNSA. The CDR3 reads CASSSITGGNSPLHF. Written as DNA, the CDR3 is TGTGCCAGCAGCTCCATTACAGGGGGCAATTCACCCCTCCACTTT.

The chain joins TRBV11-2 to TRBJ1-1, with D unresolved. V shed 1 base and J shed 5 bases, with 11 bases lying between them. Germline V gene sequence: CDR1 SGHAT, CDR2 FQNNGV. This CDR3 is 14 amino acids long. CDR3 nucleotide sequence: TGTGCCAGCAGCTTAGCAGTTTTAGGGACTGAAGCTTTCTTT. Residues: CASSLAVLGTEAFF.

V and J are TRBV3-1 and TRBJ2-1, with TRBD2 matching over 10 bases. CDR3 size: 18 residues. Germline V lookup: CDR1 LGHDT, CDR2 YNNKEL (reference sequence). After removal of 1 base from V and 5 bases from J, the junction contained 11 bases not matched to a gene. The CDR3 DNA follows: TGTGCCAGCAGCCAAGCATCCCCGACTAGCGGGTTAAACAATGAGCAGTTCTTC. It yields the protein CASSQASPTSGLNNEQFF.

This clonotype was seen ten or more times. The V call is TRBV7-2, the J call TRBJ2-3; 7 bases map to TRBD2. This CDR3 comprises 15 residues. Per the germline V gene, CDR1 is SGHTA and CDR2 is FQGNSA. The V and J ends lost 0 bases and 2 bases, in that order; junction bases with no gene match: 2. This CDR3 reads CASSLAGGYTDTQYF. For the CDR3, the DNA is TGTGCCAGCAGCTTAGCGGGAGGGTACACAGATACGCAGTATTTT.

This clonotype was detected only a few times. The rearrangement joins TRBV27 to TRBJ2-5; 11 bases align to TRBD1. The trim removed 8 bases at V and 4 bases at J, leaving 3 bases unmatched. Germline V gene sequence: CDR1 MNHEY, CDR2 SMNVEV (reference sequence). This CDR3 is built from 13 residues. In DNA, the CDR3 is TGTGCCAGCTGGACAGGGGGCGGAGAGACCCAGTACTTC. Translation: CASWTGGGETQYF.

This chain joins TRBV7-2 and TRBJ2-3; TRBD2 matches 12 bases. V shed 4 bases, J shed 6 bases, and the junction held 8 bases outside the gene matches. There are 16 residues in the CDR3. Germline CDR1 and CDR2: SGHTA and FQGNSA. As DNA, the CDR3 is TGTGCCAGCAGCTCGCGACTAGCGGGAGTAACGGATACGCAGTATTTT. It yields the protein CASSSRLAGVTDTQYF. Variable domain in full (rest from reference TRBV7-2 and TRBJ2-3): GAGVSQSPSNKVTEKGKDVELRCDPISGHTALYWYRQSLGQGLEFLIYFQGNSAPDKSGLPSDRFSAERTGGSVSTLTIQRTQQEDSAVYLCASSSRLAGVTDTQYFGPGTRLTVL.

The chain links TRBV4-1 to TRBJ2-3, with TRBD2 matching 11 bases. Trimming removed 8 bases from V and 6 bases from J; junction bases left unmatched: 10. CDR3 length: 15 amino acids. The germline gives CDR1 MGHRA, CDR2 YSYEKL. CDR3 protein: CASALTSGVPDTQYF. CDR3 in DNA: TGCGCCAGCGCGTTGACTAGCGGGGTTCCTGATACGCAGTATTTT.

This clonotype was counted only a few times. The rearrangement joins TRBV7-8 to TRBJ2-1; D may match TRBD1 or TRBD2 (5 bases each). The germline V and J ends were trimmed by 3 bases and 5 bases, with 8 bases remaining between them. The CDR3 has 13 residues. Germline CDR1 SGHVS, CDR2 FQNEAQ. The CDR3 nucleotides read TGTGCCAGCAGCTTTCCGGGGCACAATGAGCAGTTCTTC. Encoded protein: CASSFPGHNEQFF.

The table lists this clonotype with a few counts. CDR3 protein: CASSYSNRETQETQYF. CDR3 DNA: TGTGCCAGCAGTTACTCGAACAGGGAAACTCAAGAGACCCAGTACTTC. This rearrangement joins TRBV6-5 to TRBJ2-5; possibly TRBD1 for D (6 bases). CDR1 and CDR2 from the germline V gene are MNHEY and SVGAGI. Trimming removed 0 bases at V and 2 bases at J, with 13 bases between. CDR3 size: 16 residues.